A single sample gave rise to the 14 T cell receptor beta chains below, sequenced in a study of T cell repertoires in cytomegalovirus infection. TCRdb re-called the reads through MiXCR, storing one row per CDR3 protein. This table holds about 530,000 distinct CDR3 sequences, approximately 26% found once. Sequencing was done on a sample of PBMCs. These receptors were obtained from a human donor in good health (CMV status not recorded). Some clones in this sample may be carry-over from other donors' samples.

In this sample, this clonotype turned up many times. The V and J genes are TRBV7-2 and TRBJ1-5, with D unclear. CDR3 length equals 12 residues. The V and J ends lost 3 bases and 5 bases respectively, with 5 bases between them. Germline assignment: CDR1 SGHTA and CDR2 FQGNSA. The CDR3 loop reads CASSFEDQPQHF. In nucleotides, the CDR3 is TGTGCCAGCAGCTTTGAGGATCAGCCCCAGCATTTT.

This clonotype showed up just a few times. The rearrangement joins TRBV5-6 to TRBJ1-5, with 11 positions matching TRBD1. Germline CDR1 is SGHDT and CDR2 is YYEEEE. V was pared by 1 base and J by 4 bases, with 4 bases of the junction left unmatched. CDR3 length equals 16 residues. The CDR3 DNA is TGTGCCAGCAGCTTGCAGGGGACAGGGGGAAATCAGCCCCAGCATTTT. It encodes CASSLQGTGGNQPQHF.

This clonotype has a handful of counts. J is TRBJ2-5 and V is TRBV7-6; weak D call: TRBD1 (6 bases). The CDR3 length is 16 residues. The V end lost 1 base, the J end lost 6 bases, and 18 bases lay between the germline ends. Germline CDR1 and CDR2: SGHVS and FNYEAQ. CDR3 bases: TGTGCCAGCAGCTTAGGGGGCGGAAGGGGGAAAAAGACCCAGTACTTC. Its protein product is CASSLGGGRGKKTQYF.

The chain employs TRBV20-1 and TRBJ2-1, with 14 bases lining up with TRBD2. The CDR3 has 15 residues. The J segment lost 10 bases and the V segment lost 3 bases, leaving 8 bases of the junction unmatched. Germline V gene data show CDR1 as DFQATT and CDR2 as SNEGSKA (reference sequence). CDR3 coding DNA: TGCAGTGCTAGTTTGACTAGCGGGAGGGCCGAGGAGCAGTTCTTC. The encoded protein is CSASLTSGRAEEQFF.

CDR3 in amino acids: CASSQGLATFYNEQFF. The DNA for the CDR3 is TGTGCCAGCAGCCAAGGCCTAGCGACCTTTTACAATGAGCAGTTCTTC. This chain uses TRBV14 with TRBJ2-1, with D perhaps TRBD2 (6 bases). CDR3 length: 16 amino acids. Trimming stripped 1 base from V and 4 bases from J, with 14 bases between. CDR1 and CDR2 from the germline V gene are SGHDN and FVKESK.

This clonotype was detected many times. The CDR3 here is CASSGGPSSQGETQYF. The CDR3 nucleotides are TGCGCCAGCAGTGGAGGGCCTAGCTCACAGGGAGAGACCCAGTACTTC. The chain has TRBV10-2 and TRBJ2-5; D might be TRBD1 (6 bases). The germline V gene encodes CDR1 WSHSY and CDR2 SAAADI. The CDR3 has 16 amino acids. V shed 4 bases and J shed 4 bases, with 19 bases lying between them.

CDR3 sequence: CASSAASTDKKYF. The CDR3 DNA sequence: TGTGCCAGCAGCGCCGCGAGCACAGATAAGAAGTATTTT. This rearrangement joins TRBV7-2 to TRBJ2-3; no reliable D call. V dropped 5 bases and J dropped 13 bases, with 19 bases sitting between them. This CDR3 is 13 amino acids long. The germline V gene encodes CDR1 SGHTA and CDR2 FQGNSA.

This clonotype was observed at least ten times. The V gene is TRBV7-8, the J gene TRBJ2-1; 8 positions agree with TRBD2. Germline loops: CDR1 SGHVS, CDR2 FQNEAQ. V lost 2 bases to trimming and J lost 5 bases; unmatched junction nucleotides: 5. CDR3 length: 15 residues. Written as DNA, the CDR3 is TGTGCCAGCAGCTTAAGGACTAGCCTAAACAATGAGCAGTTCTTC. Its protein product is CASSLRTSLNNEQFF. Filled out from reference TRBV7-8 and TRBJ2-1, the complete variable domain reads GAGVSQSPRYKVAKRGQDVALRCDPISGHVSLFWYQQALGQGPEFLTYFQNEAQLDKSGLPSDRFFAERPEGSVSTLKIQRTQQEDSAVYLCASSLRTSLNNEQFFGPGTRLTVL.

The V and J genes are TRBV7-9 and TRBJ2-3; possibly TRBD1 for D (5 bases). Germline loops: CDR1 SEHNR, CDR2 FQNEAQ (reference sequence). Deletions cut 8 bases from V and 6 bases from J, with 15 bases between. CDR3 size: 13 residues. The CDR3 nucleotides are TGTGCCAGCGGTTGGGGCGGAGTGGATACGCAGTATTTT. Residues: CASGWGGVDTQYF.

J is TRBJ2-7 and V is TRBV6-2 or TRBV6-3; D is ambiguous. Germline loops: CDR1 MNHEY, CDR2 SVGEGT. This CDR3 is built from 13 residues. V lost 6 bases, J lost 1 base, and 10 bases lay in between. The CDR3 protein is CASRRLPSYEQYF. For the CDR3, the DNA is TGTGCCAGCAGACGTCTCCCGTCCTACGAGCAGTACTTC.

This clonotype was counted ten times or more. The V call is TRBV7-6, the J call TRBJ2-1; 12 bases line up with TRBD2. The germline CDR1 and CDR2 sequences are SGHVS and FNYEAQ. This CDR3 is built from 17 residues. With V trimmed by 5 bases and J by 2 bases, 7 bases remained unmatched. DNA for the CDR3: TGTGCCAGCAGCCAATGGACTAGCGGGGCGACCTACAATGAGCAGTTCTTC. Translation: CASSQWTSGATYNEQFF.

J is TRBJ1-2 and V is TRBV20-1; a possible D gene is TRBD1 (6 bases). This CDR3 region has 13 residues. Germline CDR1 reads DFQATT; CDR2 reads SNEGSKA (reference sequence). V gave up 0 bases and J gave up 8 bases, with 13 bases separating them. CDR3 nucleotides: TGCAGTGCTAGAGATGGGGGCAGCTCAGGCTACACCTTC. Protein: CSARDGGSSGYTF.

This chain uses TRBV6-2 or TRBV6-3 with TRBJ1-1; D call uncertain. V was cut by 3 bases and J by 8 bases, with 10 bases left in between. CDR1 and CDR2 from the germline V gene are MNHEY and SVGEGT. The CDR3 has 12 residues. The CDR3 DNA follows: TGTGCCAGCAGTTATATCAGGAAAGAAGCTTTCTTT. Its translation: CASSYIRKEAFF.

This clonotype has just a few counts. The chain recombines TRBV6-2 or TRBV6-3 with TRBJ2-1, with 9 bases identical to TRBD2. This CDR3 has 15 amino acids. CDR1 is MNHEY, CDR2 SVGEGT, per germline. Germline trimming cut 10 bases from V and 4 bases from J; bases unmatched to any gene: 11. The CDR3 protein is CATQTGTSLYNEQFF. The CDR3 DNA follows: TGTGCCACCCAAACCGGGACTAGCCTGTACAATGAGCAGTTCTTC.